These T cell receptor beta chains were read from a single sample in a study of blood T cell repertoires in COVID-19. Libraries were prepared by immunoSEQ multiplex PCR; TCRdb keeps only in-frame clonotypes and omits some of them. There are about 200,000 clones in the sample; 65% to 90% occur only once, and approximately 10% lies in the top ten. The sample was PBMCs or T cells enriched from blood (not recorded which). Receptor source: a man aged 35-49 years who had recovered from COVID-19. The CDR3 runs from the conserved cysteine through the conserved F or W. The order of the fields is clone size, J gene, V gene, D gene, CDR3 DNA, CDR3 protein. The D gene is left open where the match is weak. Rows may omit the clone size; those that give it use once, few, many or a size class.

clone size: NA; J gene: TRBJ2-2; V gene: TRBV4-3; D gene: TRBD2; CDR3 DNA: TGCGCCAGCAGCCAAGTGGCTAGCGGGAGGGGAGGCACCGGGGAGCTGTTTTTT; CDR3 protein: CASSQVASGRGGTGELFF
clone size: medium-sized; J gene: TRBJ1-1; V gene: TRBV7-9; D gene: NA; CDR3 DNA: TGTGCCAGTTATGGGGGCTTGAACACTGAAGCTTTCTTT; CDR3 protein: CASYGGLNTEAFF
clone size: NA; J gene: TRBJ2-7; V gene: TRBV12-3/TRBV12-4; D gene: TRBD2; CDR3 DNA: TGTGCCAGCAGGACTAGCGGGAGATACGAGCAGTACTTC; CDR3 protein: CASRTSGRYEQYF
clone size: NA; J gene: TRBJ1-3; V gene: TRBV19; D gene: TRBD1; CDR3 DNA: TGTGCCAGTAGCCTCATGACAGGGTTTTCTGGAAACACCATATATTTT; CDR3 protein: CASSLMTGFSGNTIYF
clone size: few; J gene: TRBJ2-5; V gene: TRBV5-1; D gene: TRBD2; CDR3 DNA: TGCGCCAGCAGCTTGGGGACTAGCGGGGGCCAAGAGACCCAGTACTTC; CDR3 protein: CASSLGTSGGQETQYF
clone size: NA; J gene: TRBJ1-1; V gene: TRBV29-1; D gene: TRBD1; CDR3 DNA: TGCAGCGTCCATAAGGACAGGGAGGGGACTGAAGCTTTCTTT; CDR3 protein: CSVHKDREGTEAFF
clone size: NA; J gene: TRBJ2-3; V gene: TRBV5-1; D gene: NA; CDR3 DNA: TGCGCCAGCAGCCCACCTAGCGTTTCAGGCACAGATACGCAGTATTTT; CDR3 protein: CASSPPSVSGTDTQYF
clone size: NA; J gene: TRBJ1-2; V gene: TRBV28; D gene: NA; CDR3 DNA: TGTGCCAGCAGTTTAGTTAGCGCGGGCTACACCTTC; CDR3 protein: CASSLVSAGYTF
clone size: NA; J gene: TRBJ1-6; V gene: TRBV5-4; D gene: TRBD1; CDR3 DNA: TGTGCCAGCAGAAGGACAGGGGATTCACCCCTCCACTTT; CDR3 protein: CASRRTGDSPLHF
clone size: NA; J gene: TRBJ1-6; V gene: TRBV3-1/TRBV3-2; D gene: NA; CDR3 DNA: TGTGCCAGCAGCCAAGACGGGGGGATAGATTCACCCCTCCACTTT; CDR3 protein: CASSQDGGIDSPLHF
clone size: NA; J gene: TRBJ1-1; V gene: TRBV14; D gene: NA; CDR3 DNA: TGTGCCAGCAGCCAAGGGGGAGATGCTGAAGCTTTCTTT; CDR3 protein: CASSQGGDAEAFF
clone size: NA; J gene: TRBJ2-1; V gene: TRBV6-5; D gene: NA; CDR3 DNA: TGTGCCAGCAGTTACGGCAGGTTTGACAATGAGCAGTTCTTC; CDR3 protein: CASSYGRFDNEQFF
clone size: NA; J gene: TRBJ1-2; V gene: TRBV5-1; D gene: TRBD1; CDR3 DNA: TGCGCCAGCAAGAGGGACAGCCTTAACTATGGCTACACCTTC; CDR3 protein: CASKRDSLNYGYTF
clone size: few; J gene: TRBJ1-4; V gene: TRBV6-5; D gene: TRBD1; CDR3 DNA: TGTGCCAGCAGTTACAGGGGGCGAGAAAAACTGTTTTTT; CDR3 protein: CASSYRGREKLFF
clone size: NA; J gene: TRBJ2-1; V gene: TRBV5-1; D gene: TRBD2; CDR3 DNA: TGCGCCAGCAGCTTTGTTGGGACTAGCTTTAATGAGCAGTTCTTC; CDR3 protein: CASSFVGTSFNEQFF
clone size: NA; J gene: TRBJ1-2; V gene: TRBV2; D gene: TRBD1; CDR3 DNA: TGTGCCAGCAGTGAAGCGCCCACTAGACAGGGGAGCTATGGCTACACCTTC; CDR3 protein: CASSEAPTRQGSYGYTF
clone size: NA; J gene: TRBJ2-5; V gene: TRBV5-1; D gene: TRBD2; CDR3 DNA: TGCGCCAGCAGCTTTGGGGGGGAAGAGACCCAGTACTTC; CDR3 protein: CASSFGGEETQYF
clone size: NA; J gene: TRBJ2-3; V gene: TRBV5-8; D gene: NA; CDR3 DNA: TGTGCCAGCGTTAACGGGAGATCTACGCAGTATTTT; CDR3 protein: CASVNGRSTQYF
clone size: few; J gene: TRBJ2-1; V gene: TRBV5-4; D gene: TRBD2; CDR3 DNA: TGTGCCAGCAGCTTCTTTGGCGGGAGTCCGTCCTACAATGAGCAGTTCTTC; CDR3 protein: CASSFFGGSPSYNEQFF
clone size: NA; J gene: TRBJ2-1; V gene: TRBV20-1; D gene: NA; CDR3 DNA: TGCAGTGCTTACGGTGAAAATGAGCAGTTCTTC; CDR3 protein: CSAYGENEQFF
clone size: NA; J gene: TRBJ2-2; V gene: TRBV18; D gene: TRBD2; CDR3 DNA: TGTGCCAGCTCACCCGCCCTAGCGGGAGACACCGGGGAGCTGTTTTTT; CDR3 protein: CASSPALAGDTGELFF
clone size: NA; J gene: TRBJ1-3; V gene: TRBV5-8; D gene: NA; CDR3 DNA: TGTGCCAGCAAGGAGGCCTCGAATTTT; CDR3 protein: CASKEASNF
clone size: NA; J gene: TRBJ1-2; V gene: TRBV5-5; D gene: NA; CDR3 DNA: TGTGCCAGCAGCTTGTCCGGGACACCAGGATCCTATGGCTACACCTTC; CDR3 protein: CASSLSGTPGSYGYTF
clone size: NA; J gene: TRBJ2-3; V gene: TRBV3-1/TRBV3-2; D gene: NA; CDR3 DNA: TGTGCCAGCAGCCAAGGGAGGAGCGGGTACACAGATACGCAGTATTTT; CDR3 protein: CASSQGRSGYTDTQYF
clone size: NA; J gene: TRBJ1-2; V gene: TRBV27; D gene: NA; CDR3 DNA: TGTGCCAGCAGTTTATTGGGGCTTGGGGACTTCTATGGCTACACCTTC; CDR3 protein: CASSLLGLGDFYGYTF
clone size: NA; J gene: TRBJ1-2; V gene: TRBV7-9; D gene: TRBD1; CDR3 DNA: TGTGCCAGCCTCCTGGGGACAGATGGCTACACCTTC; CDR3 protein: CASLLGTDGYTF
clone size: NA; J gene: TRBJ2-7; V gene: TRBV5-1; D gene: TRBD2; CDR3 DNA: TGCGCCAGCAGCACCGGGACTAGCGGTCGGGGGACCTACGAGCAGTACTTC; CDR3 protein: CASSTGTSGRGTYEQYF
clone size: NA; J gene: TRBJ1-4; V gene: TRBV4-1; D gene: TRBD1; CDR3 DNA: TGCGCCAGCAGCCAACCGGGACAGGGGGCTGAGAGTGAAAAACTGTTTTTT; CDR3 protein: CASSQPGQGAESEKLFF
clone size: NA; J gene: TRBJ2-3; V gene: TRBV6-2/TRBV6-3; D gene: TRBD2; CDR3 DNA: TGTGCCAGCAGTGGCTGGACTAGCGGGAGGACAGATACGCAGTATTTT; CDR3 protein: CASSGWTSGRTDTQYF
clone size: NA; J gene: TRBJ2-3; V gene: TRBV11-2; D gene: TRBD1; CDR3 DNA: TGTGCCAGCAGCTTAAGGACAGGGCCAACAGATACGCAGTATTTT; CDR3 protein: CASSLRTGPTDTQYF
clone size: NA; J gene: TRBJ2-3; V gene: TRBV7-9; D gene: NA; CDR3 DNA: TGTGCCAGCAACATGGGGGGATTGCGAGGGAGAGGTGCAGATACGCAGTATTTT; CDR3 protein: CASNMGGLRGRGADTQYF
clone size: NA; J gene: TRBJ2-7; V gene: TRBV6-6; D gene: TRBD2; CDR3 DNA: TGTGCCAGCAGGGGCGGAGCGGGGGGATACTCCTACGAGCAGTACTTC; CDR3 protein: CASRGGAGGYSYEQYF
clone size: NA; J gene: TRBJ2-1; V gene: TRBV19; D gene: NA; CDR3 DNA: TGTGCCAGTAGGAGAAACAATGAGCAGTTCTTC; CDR3 protein: CASRRNNEQFF
clone size: NA; J gene: TRBJ2-5; V gene: TRBV7-6; D gene: NA; CDR3 DNA: TGTGCCAGCAGCCAGACTAGCCAAGAGACCCAGTACTTC; CDR3 protein: CASSQTSQETQYF
clone size: NA; J gene: TRBJ1-1; V gene: TRBV6-1; D gene: NA; CDR3 DNA: TGTGCCAGCAGTGAAGTGGGGGGAGCCGGCACTGAAGCTTTCTTT; CDR3 protein: CASSEVGGAGTEAFF
clone size: NA; J gene: TRBJ1-1; V gene: TRBV29-1; D gene: NA; CDR3 DNA: TGCAGCGTTGAGGTCGGGATCGAAGCTTTCTTT; CDR3 protein: CSVEVGIEAFF
clone size: NA; J gene: TRBJ2-7; V gene: TRBV27; D gene: TRBD1; CDR3 DNA: TGTGCCAGCAGTTTAGGTGACAGGGGGTACGAGCAGTACTTC; CDR3 protein: CASSLGDRGYEQYF
clone size: NA; J gene: TRBJ2-3; V gene: TRBV5-5; D gene: TRBD2; CDR3 DNA: TGTGCCAGCAGCACCTCGACTAGCGGCTACACAGATACGCAGTATTTT; CDR3 protein: CASSTSTSGYTDTQYF
clone size: few; J gene: TRBJ2-2; V gene: TRBV10-3; D gene: NA; CDR3 DNA: TGTGCCATCACAAGTACGGCGGGGGCTCCAAACACCGGGGAGCTGTTTTTT; CDR3 protein: CAITSTAGAPNTGELFF
clone size: NA; J gene: TRBJ2-1; V gene: TRBV24-1; D gene: TRBD2; CDR3 DNA: TGTGCCACCAGTGATTTGGCCGGGCTAGCGGGCGCCCCGTCCTACAATGAGCAGTTCTTC; CDR3 protein: CATSDLAGLAGAPSYNEQFF
clone size: NA; J gene: TRBJ2-2; V gene: TRBV7-9; D gene: TRBD1; CDR3 DNA: TGTGCCAGCAGCCTCGGGACAGGGAAATCCGGGGAGCTGTTTTTT; CDR3 protein: CASSLGTGKSGELFF
clone size: once; J gene: TRBJ1-2; V gene: TRBV18; D gene: NA; CDR3 DNA: TGTGCCAGCTCACCAAACAGCAACTATGGCTACACCTTC; CDR3 protein: CASSPNSNYGYTF
clone size: NA; J gene: TRBJ2-3; V gene: TRBV4-2; D gene: NA; CDR3 DNA: TGTGCCAGCAGCCAAGATACGGGAGCCGTAACAGATACGCAGTATTTT; CDR3 protein: CASSQDTGAVTDTQYF
clone size: NA; J gene: TRBJ1-5; V gene: TRBV28; D gene: NA; CDR3 DNA: TGTGCCAGCACCTCGGGGGGGGGCCGGAATCAGCCCCAGCATTTT; CDR3 protein: CASTSGGGRNQPQHF
clone size: NA; J gene: TRBJ2-1; V gene: TRBV11-2; D gene: NA; CDR3 DNA: TGTGCCAGCAGCTTTACCGGGACATTCAATGAGCAGTTCTTC; CDR3 protein: CASSFTGTFNEQFF
clone size: NA; J gene: TRBJ2-1; V gene: TRBV27; D gene: TRBD2; CDR3 DNA: TGTGCCAGCAGTTTCTCACTAGCGGGGTCCTACAATGAGCAGTTCTTC; CDR3 protein: CASSFSLAGSYNEQFF
clone size: NA; J gene: TRBJ2-7; V gene: TRBV3-1/TRBV3-2; D gene: TRBD1; CDR3 DNA: TGTGCCAGCAGCCCCCACTTGACAGGGCGGACATCCTACGAGCAGTACTTC; CDR3 protein: CASSPHLTGRTSYEQYF
clone size: NA; J gene: TRBJ2-7; V gene: TRBV5-1; D gene: NA; CDR3 DNA: TGCGCCAGCACCACCCGGGGGGCTCCATCCTACGAGCAGTACTTC; CDR3 protein: CASTTRGAPSYEQYF
clone size: NA; J gene: TRBJ2-2; V gene: TRBV12-3/TRBV12-4; D gene: NA; CDR3 DNA: TGTGCCAGCAGTCCCGCCGCTTACAGGGAGCTGTTTTTT; CDR3 protein: CASSPAAYRELFF